This T cell receptor (beta chain) was recorded in a study of T cell responses to AZD1222 COVID-19 vaccine. Study-level points and caveats: White British people made up most donors, females outnumbered males, and clonal diversity was possibly underestimated. Spike-specific TCR breadth and depth rose after two AZD1222 doses. Close to half of all spike-specific TCRs reportedly target regions of the variants that are unmutated.

A word on this clone: Its specificity is not known.

V was shortened by 1 base and J by 6 bases, with 10 bases between the two germline ends. The CDR3 is made up of 13 amino acids. Germline CDR1 reads LGHDT; CDR2 reads YNNKEL (reference sequence). Generated by immunoSEQ multiplex PCR, the TCRdb table keeps only in-frame clones and is missing some. This table has roughly 200,000 clones, around 88% appearing once. The chain couples TRBV3-1 (or the pseudogene TRBV3-2) to TRBJ2-7, with D tentatively TRBD1 or TRBD2 (5 bases each). The sequence came from an adult in good health. Specimen: peripheral blood, collected on day 0 of AZD1222 vaccination. CDR3 protein: CASSQVAGSEQYF. CDR3 sequence (DNA): TGTGCCAGCAGCCAAGTAGCAGGGAGCGAGCAGTACTTC.